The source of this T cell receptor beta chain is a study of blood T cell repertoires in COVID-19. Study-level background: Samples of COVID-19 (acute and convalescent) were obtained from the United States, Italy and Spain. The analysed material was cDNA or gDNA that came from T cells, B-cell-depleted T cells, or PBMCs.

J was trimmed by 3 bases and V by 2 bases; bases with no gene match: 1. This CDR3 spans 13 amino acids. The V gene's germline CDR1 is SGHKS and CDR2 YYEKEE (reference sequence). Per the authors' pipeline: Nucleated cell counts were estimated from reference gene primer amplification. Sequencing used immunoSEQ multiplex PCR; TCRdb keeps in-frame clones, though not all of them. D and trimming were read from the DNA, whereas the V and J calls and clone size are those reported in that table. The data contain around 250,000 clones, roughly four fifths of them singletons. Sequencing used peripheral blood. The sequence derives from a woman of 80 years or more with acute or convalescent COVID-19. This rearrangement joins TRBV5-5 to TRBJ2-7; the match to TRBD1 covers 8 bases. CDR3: CASSFGTGYEQYF. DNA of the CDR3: TGTGCCAGCAGCTTCGGGACAGGCTACGAGCAGTACTTC.